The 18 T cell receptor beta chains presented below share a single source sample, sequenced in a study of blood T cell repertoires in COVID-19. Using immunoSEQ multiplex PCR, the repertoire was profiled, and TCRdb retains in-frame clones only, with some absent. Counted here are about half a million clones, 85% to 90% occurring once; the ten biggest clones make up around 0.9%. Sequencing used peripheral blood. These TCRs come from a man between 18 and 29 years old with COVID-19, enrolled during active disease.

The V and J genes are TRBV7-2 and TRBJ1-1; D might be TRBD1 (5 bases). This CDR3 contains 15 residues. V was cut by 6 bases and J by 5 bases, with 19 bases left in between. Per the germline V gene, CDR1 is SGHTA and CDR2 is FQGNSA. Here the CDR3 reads CASSSRGAGRTEAFF. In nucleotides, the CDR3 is TGTGCCAGCAGTTCTCGCGGGGCAGGGCGTACTGAAGCTTTCTTT.

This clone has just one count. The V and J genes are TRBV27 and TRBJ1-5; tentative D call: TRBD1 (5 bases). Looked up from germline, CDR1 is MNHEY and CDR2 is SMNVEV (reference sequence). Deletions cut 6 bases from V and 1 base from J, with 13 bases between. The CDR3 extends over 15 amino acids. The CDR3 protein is CASRVGALSNQPQHF. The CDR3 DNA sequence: TGTGCCAGCAGAGTTGGGGCCCTCAGCAATCAGCCCCAGCATTTT.

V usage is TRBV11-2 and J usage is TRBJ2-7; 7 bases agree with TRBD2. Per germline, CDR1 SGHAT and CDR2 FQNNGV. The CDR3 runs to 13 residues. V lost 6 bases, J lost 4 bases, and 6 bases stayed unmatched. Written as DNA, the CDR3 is TGTGCCAGCAGTTGGGAGGGTACTTACGAGCAGTACTTC. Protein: CASSWEGTYEQYF.

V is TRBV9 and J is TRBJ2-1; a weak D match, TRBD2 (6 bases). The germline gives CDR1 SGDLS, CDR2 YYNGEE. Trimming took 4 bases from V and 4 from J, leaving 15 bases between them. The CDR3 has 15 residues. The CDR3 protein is CASSSKTSRYNEQFF. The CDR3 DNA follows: TGTGCCAGCAGCTCAAAGACTAGTAGGTACAATGAGCAGTTCTTC.

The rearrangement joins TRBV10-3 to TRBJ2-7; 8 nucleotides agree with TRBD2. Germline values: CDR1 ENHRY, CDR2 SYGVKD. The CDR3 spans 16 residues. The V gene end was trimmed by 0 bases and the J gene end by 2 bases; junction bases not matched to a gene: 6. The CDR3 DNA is TGTGCCATCAGTGAGTCAAGCGGGAGAGACCCCTACGAGCAGTACTTC. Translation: CAISESSGRDPYEQYF.

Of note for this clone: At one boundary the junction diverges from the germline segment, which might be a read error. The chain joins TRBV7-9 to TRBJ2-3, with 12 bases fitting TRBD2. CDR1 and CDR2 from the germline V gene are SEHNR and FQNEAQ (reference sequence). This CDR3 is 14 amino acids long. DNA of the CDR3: TGTGCCAGCAGCCCAGGGACTAGCGGGCTCCGCCCGCATTTT. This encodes CASSPGTSGLRPHF.

The CDR3 bases are TGTGCCAGCAGCCCTGCGGGGGGAAGCTCCTACAATGAGCAGTTCTTC. This translates into CASSPAGGSSYNEQFF. This sequence joins TRBV3-1 (or the pseudogene TRBV3-2) and TRBJ2-1, with 8 nucleotides matching TRBD2. V shed 4 bases, J shed 0 bases, and the junction held 5 bases outside the gene matches. The germline gives CDR1 LGHDT, CDR2 YNNKEL (reference sequence). This CDR3 spans 16 amino acids.

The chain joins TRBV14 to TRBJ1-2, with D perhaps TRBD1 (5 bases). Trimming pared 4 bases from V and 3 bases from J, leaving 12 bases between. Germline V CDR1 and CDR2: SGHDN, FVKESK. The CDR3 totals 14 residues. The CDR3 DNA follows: TGTGCCAGCAGCCGACAGACCGACTACTATGGCTACACCTTC. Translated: CASSRQTDYYGYTF.

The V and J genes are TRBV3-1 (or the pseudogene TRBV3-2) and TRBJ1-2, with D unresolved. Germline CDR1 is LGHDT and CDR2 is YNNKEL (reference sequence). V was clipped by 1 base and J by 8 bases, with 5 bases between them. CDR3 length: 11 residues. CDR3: CASSQGGGYTF. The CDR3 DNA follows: TGTGCCAGCAGCCAAGGAGGAGGCTACACCTTC.

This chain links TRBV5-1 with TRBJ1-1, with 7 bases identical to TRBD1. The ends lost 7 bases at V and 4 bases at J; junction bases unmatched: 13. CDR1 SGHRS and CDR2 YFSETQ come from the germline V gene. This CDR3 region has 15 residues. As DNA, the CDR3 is TGCGCCAGCGGGCGAGAGGGGGCCGGCGGCACTGAAGCTTTCTTT. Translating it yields CASGREGAGGTEAFF.

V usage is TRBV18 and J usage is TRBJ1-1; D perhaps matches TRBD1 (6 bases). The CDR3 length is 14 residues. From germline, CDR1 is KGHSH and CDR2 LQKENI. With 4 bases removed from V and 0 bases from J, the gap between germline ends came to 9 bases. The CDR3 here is CASSLQGMNTEAFF. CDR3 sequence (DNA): TGTGCCAGCTCACTACAGGGAATGAACACTGAAGCTTTCTTT.

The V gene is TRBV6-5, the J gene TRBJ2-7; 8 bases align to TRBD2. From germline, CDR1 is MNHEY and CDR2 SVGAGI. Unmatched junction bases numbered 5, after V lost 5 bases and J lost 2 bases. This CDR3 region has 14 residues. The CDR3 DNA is TGTGCCAGCAGTAGAAGCGGGAGTGCCTACGAGCAGTACTTC. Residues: CASSRSGSAYEQYF.

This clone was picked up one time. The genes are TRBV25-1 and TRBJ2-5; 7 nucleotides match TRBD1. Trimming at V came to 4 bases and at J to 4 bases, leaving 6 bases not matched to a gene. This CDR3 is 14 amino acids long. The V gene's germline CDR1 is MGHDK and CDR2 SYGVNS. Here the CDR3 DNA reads TGTGCCAGCAGTGTACAGGGGCGAAGAGAGACCCAGTACTTC. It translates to CASSVQGRRETQYF.

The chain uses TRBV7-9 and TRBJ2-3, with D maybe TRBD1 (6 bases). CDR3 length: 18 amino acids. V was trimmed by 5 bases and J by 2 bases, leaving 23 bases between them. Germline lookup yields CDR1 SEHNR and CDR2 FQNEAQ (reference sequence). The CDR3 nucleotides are TGTGCCAGCAGCACGCGGTTGAAAGGACAGAGTTCCACAGATACGCAGTATTTT. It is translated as CASSTRLKGQSSTDTQYF.

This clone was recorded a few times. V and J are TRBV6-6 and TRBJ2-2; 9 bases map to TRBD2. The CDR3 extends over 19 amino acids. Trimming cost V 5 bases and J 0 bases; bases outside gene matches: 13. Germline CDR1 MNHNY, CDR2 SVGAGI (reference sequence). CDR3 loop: CASSPQIAGVLANTGELFF. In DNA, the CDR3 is TGTGCCAGCAGTCCCCAGATAGCGGGGGTCCTCGCGAACACCGGGGAGCTGTTTTTT.

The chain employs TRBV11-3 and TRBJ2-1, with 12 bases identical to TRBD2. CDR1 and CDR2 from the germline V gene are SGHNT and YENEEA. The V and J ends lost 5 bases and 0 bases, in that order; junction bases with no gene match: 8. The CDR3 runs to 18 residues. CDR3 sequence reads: CASSDRGLAGHSYNEQFF. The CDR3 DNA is TGTGCCAGCAGCGATCGGGGACTAGCGGGCCACTCCTACAATGAGCAGTTCTTC.

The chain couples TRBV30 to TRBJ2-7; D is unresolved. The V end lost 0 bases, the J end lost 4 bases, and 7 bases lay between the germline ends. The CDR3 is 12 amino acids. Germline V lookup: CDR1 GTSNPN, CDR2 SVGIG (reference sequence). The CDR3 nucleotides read TGTGCCTGGAGTGTACACGGGTACGAGCAGTACTTC. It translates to CAWSVHGYEQYF. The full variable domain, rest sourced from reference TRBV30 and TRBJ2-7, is SQTIHQWPATLVQPVGSPLSLECTVEGTSNPNLYWYRQAAGRGLQLLFYSVGIGQISSEVPQNLSASRPQDRQFILSSKKLLLSDSGFYLCAWSVHGYEQYFGPGTRLTVT.

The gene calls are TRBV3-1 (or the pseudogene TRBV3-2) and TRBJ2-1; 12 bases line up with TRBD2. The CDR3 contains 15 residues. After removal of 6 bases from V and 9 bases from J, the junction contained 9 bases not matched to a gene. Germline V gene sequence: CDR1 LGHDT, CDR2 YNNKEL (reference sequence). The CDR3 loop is CASRDGLAGPGEQFF. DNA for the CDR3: TGTGCCAGCAGAGACGGACTAGCGGGGCCGGGTGAGCAGTTCTTC.